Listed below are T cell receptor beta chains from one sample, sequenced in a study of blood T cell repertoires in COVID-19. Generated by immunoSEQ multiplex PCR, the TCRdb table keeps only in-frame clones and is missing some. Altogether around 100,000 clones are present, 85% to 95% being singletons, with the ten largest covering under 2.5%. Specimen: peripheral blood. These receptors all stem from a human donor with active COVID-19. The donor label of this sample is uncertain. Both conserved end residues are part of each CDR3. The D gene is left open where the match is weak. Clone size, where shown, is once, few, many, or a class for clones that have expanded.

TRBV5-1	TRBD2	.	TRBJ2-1	TGCGCCAGCAGCTTGGTAGCGGGGGCCAACAATGAGCAGTTCTTC	CASSLVAGANNEQFF
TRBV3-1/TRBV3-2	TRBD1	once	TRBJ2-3	TGTGCCAGCAGCCAGGGACAGGGCACAGATACGCAGTATTTT	CASSQGQGTDTQYF
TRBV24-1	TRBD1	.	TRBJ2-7	TGTGCCAACCGGGACAGAGGACACTACGAGCAGTACTTC	CANRDRGHYEQYF
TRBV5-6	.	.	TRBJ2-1	TGTGCCAGCAGCTTTACAGACACTGAGCAGTTCTTC	CASSFTDTEQFF
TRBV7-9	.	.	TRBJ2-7	TGTGCCAGCAGCCAGGGCTCCTACGAGCAGTACTTC	CASSQGSYEQYF
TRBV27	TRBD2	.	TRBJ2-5	TGTGCCAGCAGTCCGGGACTAGTCAGGGAGACCCAGTACTTC	CASSPGLVRETQYF
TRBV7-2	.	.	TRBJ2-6	TGTGCCAGCAGCCCCAATGGGGCCAACGTCCTGACTTTC	CASSPNGANVLTF
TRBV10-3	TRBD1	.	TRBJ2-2	TGTGCCATCAGTGACCGGGACAGGAACACCGGGGAGCTGTTTTTT	CAISDRDRNTGELFF
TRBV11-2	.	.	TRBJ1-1	TGTGCCAGCAGCTTAGTGGGGGCCTATAGCACTGAAGCTTTCTTT	CASSLVGAYSTEAFF
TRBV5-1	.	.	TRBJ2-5	TGCGCCAGCAGCTTTGGGCAGGGGAGACGAGAGACCCAGTACTTC	CASSFGQGRRETQYF
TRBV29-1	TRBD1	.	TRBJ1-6	TGCAGCGCCAAATCTTCGGACAGGACACTCCACTTT	CSAKSSDRTLHF
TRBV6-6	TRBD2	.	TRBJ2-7	TGTGCCAGCAGTCTACTTGGACTAGCGGGGGGACAACTCTCCTACGAGCAGTACTTC	CASSLLGLAGGQLSYEQYF
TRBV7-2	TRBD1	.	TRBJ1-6	TGTGCCAGCAGCCCGCCGCGACAGGGAAATTCACCCCTCCACTTT	CASSPPRQGNSPLHF
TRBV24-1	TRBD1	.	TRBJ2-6	TGTGCCACCAGTGACGTACAGGGGGCTGGGGCCAACGTCCTGACTTTC	CATSDVQGAGANVLTF
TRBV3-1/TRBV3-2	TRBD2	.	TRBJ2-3	TGTGCCAGCAGCCTCGGCGGGGGGGCCGGGTCCGATACGCAGTATTTT	CASSLGGGAGSDTQYF
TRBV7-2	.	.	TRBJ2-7	TGTGCCAGCAGCTTAGCGGGTGGGAGTAGCTTATACGAGCAGTACTTC	CASSLAGGSSLYEQYF
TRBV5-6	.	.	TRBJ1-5	TGTGCCAGCAGCTCCCCCGGGACACGGAATCAGCCCCAGCATTTT	CASSSPGTRNQPQHF
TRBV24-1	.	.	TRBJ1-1	TGTGCCACCAGGGACTATGGGGAGTTAGCTTTCTTT	CATRDYGELAFF
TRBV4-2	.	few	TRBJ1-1	TGTGCCAGCGGAGACAGGATTTTGAACACTGAAGCTTTCTTT	CASGDRILNTEAFF
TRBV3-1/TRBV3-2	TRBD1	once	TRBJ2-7	TGTGCCAGCAGCCAAAATGCGGGGACAGGGTCCTACGAGCAGTACTTC	CASSQNAGTGSYEQYF
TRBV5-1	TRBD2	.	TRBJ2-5	TGCGCCAGCAGCCCCGGGGGGGGTGAAGAGACCCAGTACTTC	CASSPGGGEETQYF
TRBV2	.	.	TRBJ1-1	TGTGCCAGCCACCAGGACACTGAAGCTTTCTTT	CASHQDTEAFF
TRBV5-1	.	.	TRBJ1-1	TGCGCCAGCAGCGTAGCGGGGTCAGAGGGCACTGAAGCTTTCTTT	CASSVAGSEGTEAFF